The clone carrying this T cell receptor beta chain was seen repeatedly, ten times or more. This specimen comes from a study of CD8 T cells in ankylosing spondylitis. TCRdb fed the 5' RACE reads into MiXCR, producing one record per CDR3 protein. Counted here are about 230,000 distinct CDR3 sequences, 8% to 10% occurring once; the ten biggest clones make up approximately 5%. The source is a female donor with ankylosing spondylitis or in good health (not recorded which). Sequencing was performed on blood, either unsorted or a sorted T cell fraction (not recorded which).

The CDR3 region is CSVRPSIGVTYNEQFF. The CDR3 coding sequence is TGCAGTGTTCGCCCCTCGATTGGGGTCACGTACAATGAGCAGTTCTTC. V and J are TRBV20-1 and TRBJ2-1; D not certain. V was clipped by 7 bases and J by 4 bases, with 23 bases between them. The CDR3 runs 16 residues. Germline CDR1 reads DFQATT; CDR2 reads SNEGSKA (reference sequence).